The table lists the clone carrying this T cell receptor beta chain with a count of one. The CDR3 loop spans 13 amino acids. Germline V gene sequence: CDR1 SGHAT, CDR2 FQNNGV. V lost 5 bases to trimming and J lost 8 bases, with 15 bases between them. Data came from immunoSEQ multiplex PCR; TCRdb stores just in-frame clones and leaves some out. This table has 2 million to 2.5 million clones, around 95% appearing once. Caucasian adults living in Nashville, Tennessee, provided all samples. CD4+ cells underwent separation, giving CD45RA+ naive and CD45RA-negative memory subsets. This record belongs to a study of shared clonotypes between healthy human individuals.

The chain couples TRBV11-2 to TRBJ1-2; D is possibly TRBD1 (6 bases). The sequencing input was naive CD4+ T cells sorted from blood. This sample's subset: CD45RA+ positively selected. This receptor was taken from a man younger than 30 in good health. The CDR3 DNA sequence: TGTGCCAGCAGCCGCGGGTCAGGGGAGGGCTACACCTTC. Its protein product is CASSRGSGEGYTF.